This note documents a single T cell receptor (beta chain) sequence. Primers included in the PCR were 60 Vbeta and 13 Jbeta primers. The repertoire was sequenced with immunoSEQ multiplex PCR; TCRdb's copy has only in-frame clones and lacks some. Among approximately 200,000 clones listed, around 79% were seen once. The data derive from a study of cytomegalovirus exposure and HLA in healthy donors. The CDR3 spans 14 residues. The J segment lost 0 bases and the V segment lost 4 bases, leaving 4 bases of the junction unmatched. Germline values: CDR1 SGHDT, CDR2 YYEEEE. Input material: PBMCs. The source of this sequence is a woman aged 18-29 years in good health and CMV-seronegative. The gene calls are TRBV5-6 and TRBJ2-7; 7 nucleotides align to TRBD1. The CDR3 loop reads CASSHRGPSYEQYF. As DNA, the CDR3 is TGTGCCAGCAGCCACAGGGGACCCTCCTACGAGCAGTACTTC.